One sample yielded the 11 T cell receptor beta chains listed below, sequenced in a study of T cell responses to AZD1222 COVID-19 vaccine. Sequencing was performed with immunoSEQ multiplex PCR; in TCRdb, only in-frame clones are kept and a portion is missing. The sample consists of more than 150,000 clones, around 90% of them appearing once. The material was peripheral blood, obtained on day 0 of AZD1222 vaccination. The receptors originated from an adult in good health.

This clone showed up just a few times. The chain uses TRBV6-2 or TRBV6-3 and TRBJ2-7; D is unresolved. Between the trimmed V and J ends, which lost 0 bases and 5 bases, there was a span of 14 bases. CDR3 size: 15 residues. CDR1 and CDR2 from the germline V gene are MNHEY and SVGEGT. CDR3 sequence: CASSYSSWTRNEQYF. As DNA, the CDR3 is TGTGCCAGCAGTTACTCTTCTTGGACCCGTAACGAGCAGTACTTC.

This chain joins TRBV9 and TRBJ2-3; D possibly corresponds to TRBD2 (6 bases). Germline V gene sequence: CDR1 SGDLS, CDR2 YYNGEE. The CDR3 loop spans 16 amino acids. Trimming took 4 bases from V and 3 from J, leaving 18 bases between them. CDR3 amino acids: CASSPPAGRGTDTQYF. The CDR3 DNA is TGTGCCAGCAGCCCTCCAGCGGGTCGAGGAACAGATACGCAGTATTTT.

This clone has just one count. The chain has TRBV27 and TRBJ2-6, with 9 bases aligning to TRBD1. From germline, CDR1 is MNHEY and CDR2 SMNVEV (reference sequence). With V trimmed by 5 bases and J by 1 base, 6 bases remained unmatched. The CDR3 extends over 17 amino acids. The CDR3 protein is CASSRDRVASGANVLTF. CDR3 DNA: TGTGCCAGCAGTCGGGACAGGGTCGCTTCTGGGGCCAACGTCCTGACTTTC.

The rearrangement uses TRBV5-1 and TRBJ1-4; TRBD1 agrees at 11 bases. V lost 4 bases and J lost 5; bases outside the gene matches: 7. The CDR3 consists of 16 residues. Germline CDR1 is SGHRS and CDR2 is YFSETQ. This chain's CDR3 is CASSQGQGGLNEKLFF. The CDR3 DNA is TGCGCCAGCAGCCAGGGACAGGGGGGATTAAATGAAAAACTGTTTTTT.

V gene TRBV19 combines with J gene TRBJ2-1; TRBD2 aligns across 14 bases. The CDR3 totals 16 residues. CDR1 and CDR2 (germline): LNHDA, SQIVND (reference sequence). V trimming: 6 bases; J trimming: 8 bases; junction bases outside the gene matches: 9. CDR3 DNA: TGTGCCAGTAGCCTCTTGACTAGCGGGAGGGTTGATGAGCAGTTCTTC. Translating it yields CASSLLTSGRVDEQFF.

On this clone: The sample has other DNA sequences that encode this CDR3 too. CDR3: CSVGRQGPGNTIYF. The CDR3 bases are TGCAGCGTTGGTCGCCAGGGCCCTGGAAACACCATATATTTT. The chain combines TRBV29-1 with TRBJ1-3; the D gene is possibly TRBD1 (5 bases). Germline CDR1 and CDR2: SQVTM and ANQGSEA. There are 14 residues in the CDR3. Trimming shortened V by 4 bases and J by 2 bases, and 12 bases separated the two germline ends.

The chain is built from TRBV18 and TRBJ1-6, with 11 bases that match TRBD1. This CDR3 spans 17 amino acids. V lost 1 base, J lost 5 bases, and 4 bases stayed unmatched. Germline V gene sequence: CDR1 KGHSH, CDR2 LQKENI. In DNA form, the CDR3 reads TGTGCCAGCTCACCACTCGGACAGGGGGCCCATAATTCACCCCTCCACTTT. Amino acids: CASSPLGQGAHNSPLHF.

The gene calls are TRBV7-2 and TRBJ2-3, with TRBD1 matching 8 bases. Germline V gene data show CDR1 as SGHTA and CDR2 as FQGNSA. The CDR3 has 14 residues. Trimming removed 3 bases from V and 6 bases from J; junction bases left unmatched: 5. CDR3 protein: CASSFQGAPDTQYF. CDR3 in DNA: TGTGCCAGCAGCTTTCAGGGGGCGCCTGATACGCAGTATTTT.

The CDR3 loop is CASSFLGQFTDTQYF. The CDR3 bases are TGTGCCAGCAGTTTCTTGGGACAATTCACAGATACGCAGTATTTT. The V call is TRBV27, the J call TRBJ2-3; D is possibly TRBD1 (6 bases). CDR3 size: 15 residues. Trimming took 3 bases from V and 2 from J, leaving 12 bases between them. Germline V gene data show CDR1 as MNHEY and CDR2 as SMNVEV (reference sequence).

The rearrangement uses TRBV7-9 and TRBJ1-3, with 10 bases aligning to TRBD1. Germline V gene lookup returns CDR1 SEHNR and CDR2 FQNEAQ (reference sequence). The V and J ends lost 1 base and 4 bases, in that order; junction bases with no gene match: 1. The CDR3 is 15 residues long. CDR3 residues: CASSLGQGAGNTIYF. In DNA, the CDR3 is TGTGCCAGCAGCTTAGGACAGGGGGCCGGAAACACCATATATTTT. Together with reference TRBV7-9 and TRBJ1-3, the CDR3 gives the full variable domain: DTGVSQNPRHKITKRGQNVTFRCDPISEHNRLYWYRQTLGQGPEFLTYFQNEAQLEKSRLLSDRFSAERPKGSFSTLEIQRTEQGDSAMYLCASSLGQGAGNTIYFGEGSWLTVV.

J is TRBJ1-3 and V is TRBV28; no definite D call. Trimming removed 6 bases from V and 0 bases from J, with 15 bases in between. The germline gives CDR1 MDHEN, CDR2 SYDVKM. The CDR3 has 16 amino acids. CDR3 nucleotides: TGTGCCAGCAGGAACACCGGGAAACTCTCTGGAAACACCATATATTTT. Its translation: CASRNTGKLSGNTIYF. The full variable domain, completed using reference TRBV28 and TRBJ1-3, is DVKVTQSSRYLVKRTGEKVFLECVQDMDHENMFWYRQDPGLGLRLIYFSYDVKMKEKGDIPEGYSVSREKKERFSLILESASTNQTSMYLCASRNTGKLSGNTIYFGEGSWLTVV.